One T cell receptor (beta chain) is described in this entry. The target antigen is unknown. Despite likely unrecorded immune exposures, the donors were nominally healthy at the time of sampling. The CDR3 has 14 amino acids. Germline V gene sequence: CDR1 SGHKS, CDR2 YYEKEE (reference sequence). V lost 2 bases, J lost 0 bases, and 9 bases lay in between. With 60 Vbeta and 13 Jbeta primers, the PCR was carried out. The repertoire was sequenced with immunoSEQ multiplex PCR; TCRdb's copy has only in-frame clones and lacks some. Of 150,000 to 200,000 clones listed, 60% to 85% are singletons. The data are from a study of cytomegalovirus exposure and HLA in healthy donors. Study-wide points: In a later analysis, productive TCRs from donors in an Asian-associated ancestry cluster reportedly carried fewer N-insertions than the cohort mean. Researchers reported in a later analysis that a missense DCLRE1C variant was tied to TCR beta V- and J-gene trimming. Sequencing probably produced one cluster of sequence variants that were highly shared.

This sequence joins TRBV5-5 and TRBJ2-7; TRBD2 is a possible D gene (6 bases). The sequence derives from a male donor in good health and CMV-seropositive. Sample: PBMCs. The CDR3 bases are TGTGCCAGCAGCTTTGGCGGGGTCTCCTACGAGCAGTACTTC. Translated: CASSFGGVSYEQYF. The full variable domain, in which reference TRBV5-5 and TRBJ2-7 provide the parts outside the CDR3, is DAGVTQSPTHLIKTRGQQVTLRCSPISGHKSVSWYQQVLGQGPQFIFQYYEKEERGRGNFPDRFSARQFPNYSSELNVNALLLGDSALYLCASSFGGVSYEQYFGPGTRLTVT.